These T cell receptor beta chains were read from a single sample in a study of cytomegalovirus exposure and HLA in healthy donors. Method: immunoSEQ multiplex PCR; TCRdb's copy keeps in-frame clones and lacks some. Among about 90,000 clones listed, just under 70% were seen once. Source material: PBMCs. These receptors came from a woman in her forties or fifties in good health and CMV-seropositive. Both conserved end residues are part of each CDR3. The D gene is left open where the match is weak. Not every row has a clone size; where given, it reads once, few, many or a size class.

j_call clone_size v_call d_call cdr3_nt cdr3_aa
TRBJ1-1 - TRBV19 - TGTGCCAGTAGTACCGCCGACTGGGGGGGCACTGAAGCTTTCTTT CASSTADWGGTEAFF
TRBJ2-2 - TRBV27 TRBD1 TGTGCCAGCAGTTTGGACAGGGTCGCCGGGGAGCTGTTTTTT CASSLDRVAGELFF
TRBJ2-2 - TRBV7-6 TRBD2 TGTGCCAGCAGCTTAGTAGCGGGAGGCACCGGGGAGCTGTTTTTT CASSLVAGGTGELFF
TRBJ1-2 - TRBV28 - TGTGCCAGCAGTCCTTTTGACGCGGACTATGGCTACACCTTC CASSPFDADYGYTF
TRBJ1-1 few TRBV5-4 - TGTGCCAGCAGCTTTGGGTTAGCCAGCCCATCGAACACTGAAGCTTTCTTT CASSFGLASPSNTEAFF
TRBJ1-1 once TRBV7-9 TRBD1 TGTTCCAGCAGATCACCGGGACAGGGATCCACTGAAGCTTTCTTT CSSRSPGQGSTEAFF
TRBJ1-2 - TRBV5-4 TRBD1 TGTGCCAGCAGCGCGAGACAGGGAGGCGGCTACACCTTC CASSARQGGGYTF
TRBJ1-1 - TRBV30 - TGTGCCTGGAGGAATAGACAGTATGCTGAAGCTTTCTTT CAWRNRQYAEAFF
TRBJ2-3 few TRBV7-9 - TGTGCCAGCAGCTTAGGGGCGCAGGGCTCAGATACGCAGTATTTT CASSLGAQGSDTQYF
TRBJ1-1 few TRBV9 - TGTGCCAGCAGCCGTGGGGGGATTGACACTGAAGCTTTCTTT CASSRGGIDTEAFF
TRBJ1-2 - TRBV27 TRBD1 TGTGCCAGCAGCTTCGGACAGGCCTATGGCTACACCTTC CASSFGQAYGYTF
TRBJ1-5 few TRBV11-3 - TGTGCCAGCAGCTTAATGTGTGTGGGCGGCAATCAGCCCCAGCATTTT CASSLMCVGGNQPQHF
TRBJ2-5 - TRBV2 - TGTGCCAGCAGGGCGCTGGGCGGGCAAGAGACCCAGTACTTC CASRALGGQETQYF
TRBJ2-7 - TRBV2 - TGTGCCAGCAGTTTCAGGGGTAACGAGCAGTACTTC CASSFRGNEQYF
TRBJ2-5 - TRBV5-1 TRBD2 TGCGCCAGCAGCTTCGGAGTAGCGGGAGGGCCAGGGGGAGAGACCCAGTACTTC CASSFGVAGGPGGETQYF
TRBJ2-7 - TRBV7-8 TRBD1 TGTGCCAGCAGCTCAACCCCGGGACAGAGCTCCTACGAGCAGTACTTC CASSSTPGQSSYEQYF
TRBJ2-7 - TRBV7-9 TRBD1 TGTGCCAGCAGCCAAACCACAGGGGCTAGGGAGCAGTACTTC CASSQTTGAREQYF
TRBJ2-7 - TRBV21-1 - TGTGCCAGCAGACGCGATGGACTAGCGGGATTCTACGAGCAGTACTTC CASRRDGLAGFYEQYF
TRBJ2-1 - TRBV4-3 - TGCGCCAGCAGCCAAATGAGGGTCCCTTCCTACAATGAGCAGTTCTTC CASSQMRVPSYNEQFF
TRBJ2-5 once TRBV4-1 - TGCGCCAGCAGCCAAGGAACTCTGAGCCAAGAGACCCAGTACTTC CASSQGTLSQETQYF
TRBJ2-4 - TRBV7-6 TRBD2 TGTGCCAGCAGCTTAGATCGAGGTAGCGGGTGGAAGAACATTCAGTACTTC CASSLDRGSGWKNIQYF
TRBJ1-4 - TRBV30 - TGTGCCTGGAGTGTTGGGCTCCAAACGGAAAAACTGTTTTTT CAWSVGLQTEKLFF
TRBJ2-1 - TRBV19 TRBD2 TGTGCCAGTAGAGCGGGGAGCTCCTACAATGAGCAGTTCTTC CASRAGSSYNEQFF
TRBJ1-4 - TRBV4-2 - TGTGCCAGCAGCCAAGTGGGTGGTGGAGGAAGGACAACTAATGAAAAACTGTTTTTT CASSQVGGGGRTTNEKLFF
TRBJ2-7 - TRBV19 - TGTGCCAGTAGTATAGTAGGGGGGGCCGAAGCCTACGAGCAGTACTTC CASSIVGGAEAYEQYF
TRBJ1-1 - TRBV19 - TGTGCCAGTAGTATCCGGCGGGACACTGAAGCTTTCTTT CASSIRRDTEAFF
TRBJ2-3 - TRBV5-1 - TGCGCCAGCAGCTCAGAAACCCGAGATACGCAGTATTTT CASSSETRDTQYF
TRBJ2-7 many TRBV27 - TGTGCCAGCAACAGGGCGGGAGATCGCGAGCAGTACTTC CASNRAGDREQYF
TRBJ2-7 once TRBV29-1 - TGCAGCGTGGGTGGGGGCTTATGGAACGAGCAGTACTTC CSVGGGLWNEQYF
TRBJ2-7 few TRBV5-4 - TGTGCCAGCAGCTTGGCGGACAGGCCACCGGGGGACTTC CASSLADRPPGDF
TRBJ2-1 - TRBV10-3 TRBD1 TGTGCCATCAGTAACCCGGGACAGGGTGGCAATGAGCAGTTCTTC CAISNPGQGGNEQFF
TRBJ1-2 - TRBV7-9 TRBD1 TGTGCCAGCAGCCCAGGGACAGGGGGCGACTATGGCTACACCTTC CASSPGTGGDYGYTF
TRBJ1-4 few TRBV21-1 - TGTGCCAGCAGCAAATCAGGGGCAACTAATGAAAAACTGTTTTTT CASSKSGATNEKLFF
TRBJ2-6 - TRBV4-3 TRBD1 TGCGCCAGCGAAAGGGGGCTTGGGGCCAACGTCCTGACTTTC CASERGLGANVLTF
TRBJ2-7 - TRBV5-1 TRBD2 TGCGCCAGCAGCCACCAAACTAGCGGGAGGGCCTACGAGCAGTACTTC CASSHQTSGRAYEQYF
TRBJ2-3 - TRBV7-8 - TGTGCCAGCAGCTTTTCTGGAGGCTACGCAGATACGCAGTATTTT CASSFSGGYADTQYF
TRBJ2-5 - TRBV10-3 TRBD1 TGTGCCATCTCCGACAGGGAAGAGACCCAGTACTTC CAISDREETQYF
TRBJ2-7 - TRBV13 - TGTGCCAGCAGTATGGAGGACGAGCAGTACTTC CASSMEDEQYF
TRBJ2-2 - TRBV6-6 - TGTGCCAGCAGTCAATTCAGGGATTTGAACACCGGGGAGCTGTTTTTT CASSQFRDLNTGELFF